This is a list of T cell receptor beta chains from one sample in a study of cytomegalovirus exposure and HLA in healthy donors. Data came from immunoSEQ multiplex PCR; TCRdb stores just in-frame clones and leaves some out. In the table there are fewer than 200,000 clones, over 60% of which are singletons. The sample was PBMCs. All receptors come from a girl between 5 and 17 years old in good health and CMV-seronegative. Both conserved end residues are part of each CDR3. The D gene is left open where the match is weak. Only part of the rows carry a size: once, few, many, or a class if the clone is expanded.

D	V	size	J	CDR3	DNA
NA	TRBV7-3	NA	TRBJ2-4	CASSLGGATKNIQYF	TGTGCCAGCAGCTTAGGCGGGGCCACCAAAAACATTCAGTACTTC
TRBD2	TRBV15	few	TRBJ2-1	CATSRGRSGLSGGRRNEQFF	TGTGCCACCAGCAGGGGACGAAGTGGCCTTAGCGGGGGTCGTCGTAATGAGCAGTTCTTC
TRBD1	TRBV7-9	NA	TRBJ2-7	CASSFGRGLVEPYEQYF	TGTGCCAGCAGCTTCGGCAGGGGGCTGGTAGAACCCTACGAGCAGTACTTC
TRBD2	TRBV4-1	NA	TRBJ2-5	CASSQVGRREETQYF	TGCGCCAGCAGCCAAGTTGGCAGGCGGGAGGAGACCCAGTACTTC
NA	TRBV5-8	NA	TRBJ2-2	CASSFLSGIGTGELFF	TGTGCCAGCAGCTTTTTATCAGGGATAGGCACCGGGGAGCTGTTTTTT
NA	TRBV29-1	NA	TRBJ2-7	CSVAPTVLATTVQYF	TGCAGCGTTGCCCCGACAGTCCTGGCCACTACCGTGCAGTACTTC
NA	TRBV5-4	NA	TRBJ2-7	CASSLAARAVHEQYF	TGTGCCAGCAGCTTGGCGGCCAGGGCGGTCCACGAGCAGTACTTC
NA	TRBV5-1	NA	TRBJ1-1	CASTPDRNTEAFF	TGCGCCAGCACCCCAGACAGAAACACTGAAGCTTTCTTT
NA	TRBV7-9	NA	TRBJ1-5	CASSLGQGGQPQHF	TGTGCCAGCAGCTTAGGGCAGGGCGGACAGCCCCAGCATTTT
TRBD2	TRBV5-1	NA	TRBJ2-1	CASSVRLAGVDEQFF	TGCGCCAGCAGCGTAAGACTAGCGGGGGTTGATGAGCAGTTCTTC
TRBD1	TRBV6-1	NA	TRBJ2-1	CASSEGQGVLFF	TGTGCCAGCAGTGAAGGACAGGGTGTGCTGTTCTTC
TRBD1	TRBV18	NA	TRBJ2-5	CASSPNRGQETQYF	TGTGCCAGCTCACCAAACAGGGGCCAAGAGACCCAGTACTTC
NA	TRBV30	few	TRBJ1-1	CAWTSVGGEAFF	TGTGCCTGGACCTCGGTCGGGGGTGAAGCTTTCTTT
NA	TRBV12-2	NA	TRBJ2-1	CASRLVREQFF	TGTGCAAGTCGCTTAGTGAGGGAGCAGTTCTTC
TRBD1	TRBV9	NA	TRBJ2-2	CASTNTGGPGELFF	TGTGCCAGCACCAATACAGGGGGCCCCGGGGAGCTGTTTTTT
NA	TRBV7-9	NA	TRBJ1-1	CASSEREPHGEAFF	TGTGCCAGCAGCGAAAGAGAGCCCCATGGTGAAGCTTTCTTT
NA	TRBV15	NA	TRBJ2-7	CATSRAFDEQYF	TGTGCCACCAGCAGAGCTTTCGACGAGCAGTACTTC
TRBD1	TRBV4-2	NA	TRBJ2-1	CASSLLVRDRGNNEQFF	TGTGCCAGCAGCCTATTAGTGAGGGACAGGGGTAACAATGAGCAGTTCTTC
TRBD1	TRBV19	NA	TRBJ1-4	CASSIGQGVPNEKLFF	TGTGCCAGTAGTATAGGCCAGGGGGTGCCTAATGAAAAACTGTTTTTT
TRBD1	TRBV2	few	TRBJ1-1	CASSEAETGYTEAFF	TGTGCCAGCAGTGAAGCGGAGACAGGGTACACTGAAGCTTTCTTT
NA	TRBV27	NA	TRBJ2-1	CASSQYNEQFF	TGTGCCAGCAGTCAGTACAATGAGCAGTTCTTC
NA	TRBV7-9	NA	TRBJ2-4	CASSFSGSLNIQYF	TGTGCCAGCAGCTTTTCAGGTTCATTAAACATTCAGTACTTC
NA	TRBV15	few	TRBJ1-2	CATSRDPQNYGYTF	TGTGCCACCAGCAGAGATCCCCAGAACTATGGCTACACCTTC
TRBD1	TRBV27	few	TRBJ2-7	CASNLTGGAAYEQYF	TGTGCCAGCAATTTGACAGGGGGGGCAGCCTACGAGCAGTACTTC
NA	TRBV5-1	NA	TRBJ2-1	CASRRLGGERNEQFF	TGCGCCAGCAGGAGGCTCGGGGGTGAGCGCAATGAGCAGTTCTTC
TRBD1	TRBV5-1	NA	TRBJ1-3	CASSLAGGQGAGNTIYF	TGCGCCAGCAGCTTGGCCGGAGGACAGGGGGCTGGAAACACCATATATTTT
TRBD1	TRBV5-1	few	TRBJ2-7	CASSLRGRRKQYF	TGCGCCAGCAGCTTGAGGGGGCGACGAAAACAGTACTTC
NA	TRBV25-1	NA	TRBJ2-7	CASSHGGSLSYEQYF	TGTGCCAGCAGCCATGGGGGGTCCCTCTCCTACGAGCAGTACTTC
TRBD1	TRBV6-1	NA	TRBJ1-6	CASLVRTGNNSPLHF	TGTGCCAGCTTGGTAAGGACAGGGAATAATTCACCCCTCCACTTT
NA	TRBV6-5	NA	TRBJ1-6	CASSYRVGSSPLHF	TGTGCCAGCAGTTACCGGGTAGGAAGTTCACCCCTCCACTTT
TRBD1	TRBV27	NA	TRBJ1-5	CASSSGGNRGLVQPQHF	TGTGCCAGCAGCTCCGGGGGGAACAGGGGGCTCGTTCAGCCCCAGCATTTT
TRBD1	TRBV4-1	NA	TRBJ2-7	CASSQDSPLGTGTNEQYF	TGCGCCAGCAGCCAAGACTCCCCCCTCGGGACAGGGACAAACGAGCAGTACTTC
TRBD1	TRBV6-6	NA	TRBJ1-1	CASSHARGLNTEAFF	TGTGCCAGCAGCCACGCCAGGGGGCTGAACACTGAAGCTTTCTTT
TRBD1	TRBV5-4	few	TRBJ2-7	CASSRDRIIEQYF	TGTGCCAGCAGCCGGGACAGAATTATCGAGCAGTACTTC
TRBD1	TRBV6-5	NA	TRBJ1-2	CASSDRAVVDGYTF	TGTGCCAGCAGCGACAGGGCGGTGGTGGATGGCTACACCTTC
NA	TRBV7-9	NA	TRBJ1-5	CASSLNSLGESNQPQHF	TGTGCCAGCAGCTTAAATAGCCTGGGTGAGAGCAATCAGCCCCAGCATTTT
TRBD2	TRBV19	NA	TRBJ2-1	CASSTLGLAGNNEQFF	TGTGCCAGTAGTACCCTTGGACTAGCGGGGAACAATGAGCAGTTCTTC
NA	TRBV12-5	few	TRBJ2-2	CASGLAYGELFF	TGTGCTAGTGGTTTGGCCTACGGGGAGCTGTTTTTT
TRBD2	TRBV6-6	NA	TRBJ2-1	CASSSGGPLQGNEQFF	TGTGCCAGCAGTTCGGGGGGGCCCCTCCAGGGGAATGAGCAGTTCTTC
TRBD2	TRBV5-6	once	TRBJ2-1	CASSWGTSGGALNEQFF	TGTGCCAGCAGCTGGGGGACTAGCGGGGGGGCTCTCAATGAGCAGTTCTTC
TRBD1	TRBV5-1	NA	TRBJ1-3	CASRSDRAAGNTIYF	TGCGCCAGCAGATCCGACAGGGCCGCTGGAAACACCATATATTTT
NA	TRBV6-6	few	TRBJ1-6	CASRGALNSPLHF	TGTGCCAGCAGGGGGGCCCTGAATTCACCCCTCCACTTT
TRBD1	TRBV6-1	NA	TRBJ1-1	CASSGRDRGAGEAFF	TGTGCCAGCAGTGGACGGGACAGGGGTGCGGGTGAAGCTTTCTTT
NA	TRBV7-9	few	TRBJ1-1	CASSSAGMNTEAFF	TGTGCCAGCAGCTCGGCGGGGATGAACACTGAAGCTTTCTTT
TRBD2	TRBV29-1	NA	TRBJ2-7	CSVGRGGYEQYF	TGCAGCGTCGGGAGGGGGGGCTACGAGCAGTACTTC
TRBD1	TRBV7-8	NA	TRBJ2-2	CASSSGTGQPNTGELFF	TGTGCCAGCAGTTCCGGGACAGGCCAACCGAACACCGGGGAGCTGTTTTTT
TRBD2	TRBV7-2	NA	TRBJ2-1	CASSPSWAGVTYNEQFF	TGTGCCAGCAGCCCTTCTTGGGCGGGGGTAACCTACAATGAGCAGTTCTTC
TRBD1	TRBV27	few	TRBJ1-1	CASSELQTGSPMNTEAFF	TGTGCCAGCAGTGAACTCCAGACAGGGTCTCCAATGAACACTGAAGCTTTCTTT
TRBD1	TRBV29-1	few	TRBJ1-1	CSGLTGWPEAFF	TGCAGCGGATTGACAGGGTGGCCTGAAGCTTTCTTT
TRBD2	TRBV5-1	few	TRBJ2-3	CASSDPSGSTDTQYF	TGCGCCAGCAGCGACCCTAGCGGTAGCACAGATACGCAGTATTTT
NA	TRBV6-5	NA	TRBJ2-7	CASSYAGYRYEQYF	TGTGCCAGCAGTTACGCAGGGTATCGCTACGAGCAGTACTTC
TRBD1	TRBV27	NA	TRBJ2-5	CASRPGQGFRETQYF	TGTGCCAGCCGACCAGGACAGGGTTTTAGAGAGACCCAGTACTTC
TRBD1	TRBV28	NA	TRBJ1-4	CASSAPGTANEKLFF	TGTGCCAGCAGTGCGCCCGGGACAGCTAATGAAAAACTGTTTTTT
TRBD1	TRBV5-1	NA	TRBJ2-7	CASSRSGGPDRGLGEQYF	TGCGCCAGCAGCAGATCCGGGGGACCGGACAGGGGTTTGGGGGAGCAGTACTTC
NA	TRBV7-3	NA	TRBJ1-1	CASSLSRPGDSMNTEAFF	TGTGCCAGCAGCTTAAGTCGGCCAGGGGATTCCATGAACACTGAAGCTTTCTTT
NA	TRBV28	NA	TRBJ2-7	CASGRTLYEQYF	TGTGCCAGCGGCAGGACTTTATACGAGCAGTACTTC
TRBD2	TRBV29-1	NA	TRBJ2-7	CSVELGHSPETSGGIYYEQYF	TGCAGCGTTGAATTAGGGCATTCCCCGGAAACTAGCGGGGGAATCTACTACGAGCAGTACTTC
NA	TRBV27	NA	TRBJ2-7	CASSLSAGPALEQYF	TGTGCCAGCAGTTTATCGGCGGGCCCCGCGCTCGAGCAGTACTTC
NA	TRBV4-2	NA	TRBJ2-1	CASSPHDRSSYNEQFF	TGTGCCAGCAGCCCACACGACAGGAGCTCCTACAATGAGCAGTTCTTC
NA	TRBV6-1	NA	TRBJ1-2	CASDGQPYGYTF	TGTGCCAGCGACGGACAGCCCTATGGCTACACCTTC